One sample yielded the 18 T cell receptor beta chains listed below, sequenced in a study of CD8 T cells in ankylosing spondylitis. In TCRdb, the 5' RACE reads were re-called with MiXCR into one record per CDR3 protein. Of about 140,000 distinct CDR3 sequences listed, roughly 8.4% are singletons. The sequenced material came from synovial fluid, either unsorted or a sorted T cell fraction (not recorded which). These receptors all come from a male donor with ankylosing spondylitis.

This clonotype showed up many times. The CDR3 nucleotides read TGTGCCAGCAGTTTAACGACAGGGGATTTCTATGGCTACACCTTC. This codes for CASSLTTGDFYGYTF. This chain links TRBV28 with TRBJ1-2, with 8 bases matching TRBD1. Germline values: CDR1 MDHEN, CDR2 SYDVKM. The CDR3 is 15 amino acids. Trimming at V came to 2 bases and at J to 4 bases, leaving 6 bases not matched to a gene.

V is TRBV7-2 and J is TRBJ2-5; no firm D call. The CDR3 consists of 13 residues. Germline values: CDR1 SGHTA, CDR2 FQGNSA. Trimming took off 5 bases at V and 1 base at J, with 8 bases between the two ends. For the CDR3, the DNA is TGTGCCAGCAGCCGGCGGCCCCAAGAGACCCAGTACTTC. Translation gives CASSRRPQETQYF.

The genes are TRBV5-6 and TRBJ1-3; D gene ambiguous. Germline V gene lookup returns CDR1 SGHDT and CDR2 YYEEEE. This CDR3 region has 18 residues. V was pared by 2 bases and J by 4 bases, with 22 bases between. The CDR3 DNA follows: TGTGCCAGCAGCTTAGTCCCCTACGGACGGGCGGACGGAAACACCATATATTTT. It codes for CASSLVPYGRADGNTIYF.

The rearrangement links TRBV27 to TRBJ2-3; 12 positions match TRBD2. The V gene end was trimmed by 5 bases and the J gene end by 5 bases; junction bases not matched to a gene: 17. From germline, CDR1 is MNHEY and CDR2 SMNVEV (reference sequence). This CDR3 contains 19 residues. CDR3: CASSPPPFLAGGPRDTQYF. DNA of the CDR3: TGTGCCAGCAGTCCCCCGCCCTTTCTAGCGGGAGGGCCTAGAGATACGCAGTATTTT.

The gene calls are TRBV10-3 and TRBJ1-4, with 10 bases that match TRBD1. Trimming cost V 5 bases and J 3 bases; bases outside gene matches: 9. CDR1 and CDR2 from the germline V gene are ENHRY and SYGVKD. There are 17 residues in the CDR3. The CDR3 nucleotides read TGTGCCATCAGTCTGACAGGGGGCTTTGTTGCTAATGAAAAACTGTTTTTT. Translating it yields CAISLTGGFVANEKLFF.

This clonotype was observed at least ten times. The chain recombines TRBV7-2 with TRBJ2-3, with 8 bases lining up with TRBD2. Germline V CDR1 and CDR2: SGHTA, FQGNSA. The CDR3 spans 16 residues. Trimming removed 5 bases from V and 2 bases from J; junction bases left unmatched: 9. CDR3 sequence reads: CASSPSGPFFTDTQYF. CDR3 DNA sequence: TGTGCCAGCAGCCCTAGCGGGCCGTTCTTCACAGATACGCAGTATTTT.

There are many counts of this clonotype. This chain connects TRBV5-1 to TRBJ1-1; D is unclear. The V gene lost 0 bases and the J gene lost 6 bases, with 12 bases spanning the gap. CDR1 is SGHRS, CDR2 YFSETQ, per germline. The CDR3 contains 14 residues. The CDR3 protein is CASSLESGLAEAFF. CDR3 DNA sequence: TGCGCCAGCAGCTTGGAATCCGGGTTGGCTGAAGCTTTCTTT. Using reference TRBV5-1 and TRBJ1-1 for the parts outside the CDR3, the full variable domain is KAGVTQTPRYLIKTRGQQVTLSCSPISGHRSVSWYQQTPGQGLQFLFEYFSETQRNKGNFPGRFSGRQFSNSRSEMNVSTLELGDSALYLCASSLESGLAEAFFGQGTRLTVV.

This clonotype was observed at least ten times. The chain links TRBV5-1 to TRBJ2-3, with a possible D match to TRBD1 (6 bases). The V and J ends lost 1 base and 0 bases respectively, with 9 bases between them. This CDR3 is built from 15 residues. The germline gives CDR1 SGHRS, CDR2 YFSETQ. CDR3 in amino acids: CASSLTGRSTDTQYF. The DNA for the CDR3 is TGCGCCAGCAGCTTGACAGGGAGAAGCACAGATACGCAGTATTTT.

CDR3 protein: CASRGFAGDAFF. CDR3 nucleotides: TGCGCCAGCAGGGGGTTCGCGGGGGATGCTTTCTTT. The chain employs TRBV5-1 and TRBJ1-1; TRBD1 might be the D (5 bases). The CDR3 contains 12 residues. The ends were cut back, 5 bases at V and 11 bases at J, with 16 bases in the middle. The V gene's germline CDR1 is SGHRS and CDR2 YFSETQ.

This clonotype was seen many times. The CDR3: CSAHRVTEAFF. Here the CDR3 DNA reads TGCAGTGCTCACAGGGTCACTGAAGCTTTCTTT. The chain is built from TRBV20-1 and TRBJ1-1; a possible D gene is TRBD1 (6 bases). The CDR3 consists of 11 residues. Germline lookup yields CDR1 DFQATT and CDR2 SNEGSKA (reference sequence). V was pared by 5 bases and J by 4 bases, with 8 bases between.

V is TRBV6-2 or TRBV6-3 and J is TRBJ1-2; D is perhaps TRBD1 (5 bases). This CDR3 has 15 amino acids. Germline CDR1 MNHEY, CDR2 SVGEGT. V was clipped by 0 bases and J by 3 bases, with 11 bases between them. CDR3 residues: CASSYSTGEYYGYTF. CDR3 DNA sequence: TGTGCCAGCAGTTACTCTACGGGGGAGTACTATGGCTACACCTTC.

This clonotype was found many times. CDR3 nucleotide sequence: TGTGCCACCGCGACTAGCGGGGGGCCCTCTATCAATGAGCAGTTCTTC. This encodes CATATSGGPSINEQFF. V and J are TRBV27 and TRBJ2-1; 13 nucleotides agree with TRBD2. The V gene end was trimmed by 10 bases and the J gene end by 6 bases; junction bases not matched to a gene: 12. Germline V gene data show CDR1 as MNHEY and CDR2 as SMNVEV (reference sequence). The CDR3 loop spans 16 amino acids.

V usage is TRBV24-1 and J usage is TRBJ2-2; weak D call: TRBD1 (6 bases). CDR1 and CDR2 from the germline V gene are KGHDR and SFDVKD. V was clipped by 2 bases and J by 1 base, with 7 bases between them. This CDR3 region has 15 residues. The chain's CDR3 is CATSDSTGNTGELFF. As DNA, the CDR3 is TGTGCCACCAGTGATTCGACAGGGAACACCGGGGAGCTGTTTTTT.

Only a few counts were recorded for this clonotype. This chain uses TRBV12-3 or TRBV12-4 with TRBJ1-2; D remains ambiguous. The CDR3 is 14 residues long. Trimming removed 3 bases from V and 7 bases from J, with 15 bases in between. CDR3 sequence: CASSFSTGFSGYTF. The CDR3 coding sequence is TGTGCCAGCAGTTTTTCGACCGGGTTCTCTGGCTACACCTTC.

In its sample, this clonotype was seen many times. As DNA, the CDR3 is TGTGCCAGCAGTCCCCTGACAGGGAAGACTGAAGCTTTCTTT. Its translation: CASSPLTGKTEAFF. The chain is built from TRBV6-1 and TRBJ1-1, with 7 bases aligning to TRBD1. The trim removed 5 bases at V and 5 bases at J, leaving 8 bases unmatched. Germline V gene lookup returns CDR1 MNHNS and CDR2 SASEGT. The CDR3 length is 14 residues.

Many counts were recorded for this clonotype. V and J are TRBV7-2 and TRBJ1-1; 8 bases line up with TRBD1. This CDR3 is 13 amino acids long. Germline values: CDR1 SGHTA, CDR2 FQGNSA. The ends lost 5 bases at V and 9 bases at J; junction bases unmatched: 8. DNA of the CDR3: TGTGCCAGCAGCCTTAGACAGGGGAGTCAAGCTTTCTTT. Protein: CASSLRQGSQAFF.

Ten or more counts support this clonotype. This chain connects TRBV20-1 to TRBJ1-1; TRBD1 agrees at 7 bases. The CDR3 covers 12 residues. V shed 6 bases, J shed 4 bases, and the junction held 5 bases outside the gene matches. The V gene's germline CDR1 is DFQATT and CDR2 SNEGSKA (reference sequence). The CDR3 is CSALGQRTEAFF. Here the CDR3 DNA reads TGCAGTGCCCTGGGACAGCGCACTGAAGCTTTCTTT.

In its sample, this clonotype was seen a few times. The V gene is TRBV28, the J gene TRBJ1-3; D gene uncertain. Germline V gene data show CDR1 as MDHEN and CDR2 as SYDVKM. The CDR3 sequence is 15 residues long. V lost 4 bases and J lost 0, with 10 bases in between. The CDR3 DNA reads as TGTGCCAGCAGTTCATCCAAAACCTCTGGAAACACCATATATTTT. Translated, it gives CASSSSKTSGNTIYF.